Included here is one TCR beta chain sequence, with context. Its target antigen remains unknown. The data were obtained in a study of monozygotic twins with inflammatory bowel disease (dated by TCRdb to about 2019). As for the study more broadly: A total of roughly 28 monozygotic twin pairs were included in the full study, comprising nine German pairs (four IBD-concordant, five IBD-discordant) and 19 IBD-discordant Danish pairs. Each individual had, on average, about 151 000 unique TCRalpha sequences and 181 000 unique TCRbeta sequences available for analysis. The search for disease-associated traits relied mainly on comparing, within discordant pairs, IBD patients with their genetically identical healthy co-twins.

Here is what the overall study found, with its caveats: IBD patients had lower TCRbeta repertoire diversity, measured by the inverse Simpson index, than their healthy co-twins. Distinction between different T cell subtypes could not be achieved in the analysis. The results gave no support for a single strong signal or clonotype linked to IBD. Compared with healthy twins, IBD patients shared fewer clonotypes with other individuals, and the difference was most pronounced in patients with signs of disease activity. No difference in repertoire similarity was observed between concordant and discordant twins, possibly owing to limited statistical power. Because patients were on differing immunosuppressive treatments, the repertoires may have picked up extra background noise and inter-individual variability.

From each donor, an approximately 2.3 ml peripheral blood sample was drawn into PAXgene tubes and stored at -80 degrees C. Without any T cell sorting, total RNA was extracted from whole blood using the PAXgene blood miRNA kit on an automated QIAcube. Deep TCRalpha and TCRbeta repertoire profiling with unique molecular barcoding was performed on peripheral blood of monozygotic twin pairs concordant or discordant for inflammatory bowel disease. Smoking habits were recorded for all twin pairs, with individuals classified as current, former or never smokers. The germline V gene provides CDR1 MGHRA and CDR2 YSYEKL. The cysteine opens and the phenylalanine closes a CDR3 of 16 amino acids. Nucleotide data are not available. The library was produced with 5' RACE. Preparation of each TCR library used approximately 3.5 ug of total RNA. For each sample, cDNA synthesis was carried out in eight separate reactions using SMARTScribe reverse transcriptase. Unique molecular identifiers containing a 6-nucleotide sample barcode were introduced through template switching during cDNA synthesis. Amplification of TCRalpha and TCRbeta cDNA involved two nested PCRs of 16 and 9 cycles, and each PCR was followed by bead purification. Before amplification, the cDNA was both treated with uracil DNA-glycosylase and purified with the QIAquick PCR purification kit. The second PCR added Illumina TruSeq-compatible adapters along with sample-specific barcodes. Library quality and concentration were assessed using TapeStation and Qubit, and 5 ng of each library was pooled. Sequencing of the pooled libraries was done on an Illumina HiSeq2500 single-index Rapid Run using custom sequencing primers and 2 x 100 bp reads. The authors' analysis ran thus. UMI-based consensus assembly with MiGEC version 1.2.6 was used to correct PCR and sequencing errors. V(D)J alignment, clonotype assembly and CDR3 extraction were performed with MiXCR version 2.1.1. To normalise gene usage, clonotype sharing and MAIT/NKT TCR abundance, the top 1000, 10 000 and 20 000 clonotypes in each sample were analysed. After downsampling to 27 000 UMIs, diversity was calculated as the inverse Simpson index using the vegan R package. Paired Mann-Whitney U tests were applied to discordant twin pairs, and Benjamini-Hochberg correction was used for multiple testing. After the reads were reprocessed by TCRdb, one entry was made per CDR3 protein sequence, with no DNA. TCRdb's processing, not the study's, gives the V and J calls here. The table kept for this sample lists around 380,000 distinct CDR3 sequences. The ten largest clones capture 2% to 2.5% of the sample.

Material: blood. The receptor comes from a human donor with ulcerative colitis or Crohn's disease, or a healthy co-twin of an affected twin (not recorded which). The chain is made from TRBV4-1 and TRBJ2-3; the D gene TCRdb calls, TRBD2, cannot be checked with no DNA. The CDR3 amino acid sequence is: CASSQEPSGRTDTQYF.